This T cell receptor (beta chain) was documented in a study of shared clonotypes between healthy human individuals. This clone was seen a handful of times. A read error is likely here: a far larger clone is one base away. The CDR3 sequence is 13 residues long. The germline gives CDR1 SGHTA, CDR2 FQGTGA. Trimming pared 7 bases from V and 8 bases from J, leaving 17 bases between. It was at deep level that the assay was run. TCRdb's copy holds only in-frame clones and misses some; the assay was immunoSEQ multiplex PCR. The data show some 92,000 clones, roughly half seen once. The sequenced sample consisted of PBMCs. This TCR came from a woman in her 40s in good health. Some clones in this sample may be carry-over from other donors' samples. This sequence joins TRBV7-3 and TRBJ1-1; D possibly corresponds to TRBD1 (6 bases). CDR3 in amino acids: CASIILRGGEAFF. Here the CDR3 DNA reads TGTGCCAGCATCATTCTCAGGGGCGGAGAAGCTTTCTTT.